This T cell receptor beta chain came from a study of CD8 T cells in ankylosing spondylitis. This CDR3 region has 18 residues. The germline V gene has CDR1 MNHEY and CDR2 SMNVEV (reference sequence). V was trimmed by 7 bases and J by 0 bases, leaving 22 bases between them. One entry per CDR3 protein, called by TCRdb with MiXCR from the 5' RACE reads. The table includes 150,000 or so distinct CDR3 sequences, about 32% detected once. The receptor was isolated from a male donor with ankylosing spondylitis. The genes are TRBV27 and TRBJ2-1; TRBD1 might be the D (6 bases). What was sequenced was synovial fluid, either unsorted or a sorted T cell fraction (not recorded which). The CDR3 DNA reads TGTGCCAGCATGACCTCCTTTAGGGGGTCGAGCTCCTACAATGAGCAGTTCTTC. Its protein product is CASMTSFRGSSSYNEQFF.